This TCR beta chain was identified during a study of cytomegalovirus exposure and HLA in healthy donors. In the study overall: The approximately 110 validation repertoires and the approximately 690 first-cohort repertoires shared a platform, a later analysis reported. Study-wide points: A few chains tied to CMV proved CMV antigen-specific in vitro. The study designated 150 or so TCR beta chains cytomegalovirus-associated.

The table came from immunoSEQ multiplex PCR; TCRdb's copy has only in-frame clones and leaves some out. The data show roughly 260,000 clones, with just under 90% seen just once and around 2.6% held by the top ten. Donors were drawn from the approximately 120-subject validation cohort, separate from the approximately 700-subject first cohort. In regard to this clone: The antigen is not known.

The germline CDR1 and CDR2 sequences are SGHRS and YFSETQ. The length of the CDR3 is 15 residues. V gave up 5 bases and J gave up 5 bases, with 16 bases separating them. The TCR originated in a man between 18 and 29 years old in good health and CMV-seronegative. Sequenced material: PBMCs. The genes are TRBV5-1 and TRBJ1-4; no firm D call. The CDR3 sequence: CASSKTGMANEKLFF. The DNA of the CDR3 is TGCGCCAGCAGTAAAACCGGGATGGCAAATGAAAAACTGTTTTTT.